These 3 T cell receptor beta chains came from one sample sequenced in a study of shared clonotypes between healthy human individuals. Data came from immunoSEQ multiplex PCR; TCRdb stores just in-frame clones and leaves some out. The data contain over a million clones, about 70% of them singletons. Sequenced input: memory CD4+ T cells sorted from blood. Noted subset: CD45RA-negative fraction. These receptor sequences come from a man in his late teens or twenties in good health.

The table lists this clone with a few counts. The CDR3 nucleotides read TGCGCCAGCAGCCAGATACTGGCAGGGGAGGGAGAGACCCAGTACTTC. Amino acids: CASSQILAGEGETQYF. The chain is built from TRBV4-3 and TRBJ2-5; D perhaps matches TRBD2 (7 bases). The V end lost 3 bases, the J end lost 4 bases, and 18 bases lay between the germline ends. The CDR3 loop spans 16 amino acids. Germline assignment: CDR1 LGHNA and CDR2 YSLEER.

This clone was picked up one time. The chain carries TRBV4-1 and TRBJ2-2; the D gene is possibly TRBD2 (6 bases). From germline, CDR1 is MGHRA and CDR2 YSYEKL. The CDR3 extends over 16 amino acids. V dropped 4 bases and J dropped 3 bases, with 15 bases sitting between them. Written as DNA, the CDR3 is TGCGCCAGCAGCCGGGGACTCCCTATGGACACCGGGGAGCTGTTTTTT. Its translation is CASSRGLPMDTGELFF.

The chain joins TRBV5-1 to TRBJ1-6; TRBD1 matches at 8 bases. Germline CDR1 reads SGHRS; CDR2 reads YFSETQ. This CDR3 has 16 residues. The ends lost 3 bases at V and 7 bases at J; junction bases unmatched: 9. CDR3 DNA: TGCGCCAGCAGCTCAATGACCGACAGGGGAAATTCACCCCTCCACTTT. Its protein product is CASSSMTDRGNSPLHF.